The 26 T cell receptor beta chains listed next were all sequenced from one sample in a study of T-cell reconstitution after alpha-beta-depleted transplantation in children. Preparation of the TCRbeta library was carried out with unique molecular identifiers. TCRdb recomputed calls from the PCR reads with MiXCR, one row per CDR3 protein. This table holds about 610,000 distinct CDR3 sequences, about 10% found once. The sample consisted of PBMCs from the stem cell graft donor, taken from the stem cell graft. These TCRs come from a human donor who donated a stem cell graft to a child with acute myeloid leukemia.

This clonotype was seen a few times. The genes are TRBV9 and TRBJ2-7; D ambiguous. The length of the CDR3 is 14 residues. CDR1 and CDR2 (germline): SGDLS, YYNGEE. V was clipped by 2 bases and J by 0 bases, with 9 bases between them. The CDR3 loop reads CASSVDAVSYEQYF. CDR3 coding DNA: TGTGCCAGCAGCGTTGATGCGGTCTCCTACGAGCAGTACTTC. Looking up the rest from reference TRBV9 and TRBJ2-7 gives the full variable domain: DSGVTQTPKHLITATGQRVTLRCSPRSGDLSVYWYQQSLDQGLQFLIQYYNGEERAKGNILERFSAQQFPDLHSELNLSSLELGDSALYFCASSVDAVSYEQYFGPGTRLTVT.

This clonotype occurred many times. The rearrangement uses TRBV29-1 and TRBJ2-7; 12 bases agree with TRBD2. From germline, CDR1 is SQVTM and CDR2 ANQGSEA. This CDR3 is built from 16 residues. V shed 4 bases and J 1 base; nucleotides not matched to a gene: 8. The CDR3, as DNA: TGCAGCGTTGTCCCGCCCGGGACTAGCGGGTCCTACGAGCAGTACTTC. This encodes CSVVPPGTSGSYEQYF.

This clonotype has ten or more counts. The chain has TRBV24-1 and TRBJ1-2; 8 bases map to TRBD1. The V gene end was trimmed by 3 bases and the J gene end by 2 bases; junction bases not matched to a gene: 4. The V gene's germline CDR1 is KGHDR and CDR2 SFDVKD. The length of the CDR3 is 15 residues. This chain's CDR3 is CATSDPGQGNYGYTF. CDR3 bases: TGTGCCACCAGTGATCCAGGACAGGGAAACTATGGCTACACCTTC.

This clonotype was recorded many times. This rearrangement joins TRBV24-1 to TRBJ2-1; 9 bases match TRBD2. V shed 3 bases, J shed 9 bases, and the junction held 2 bases outside the gene matches. The germline gives CDR1 KGHDR, CDR2 SFDVKD. This CDR3 is 13 amino acids long. DNA for the CDR3: TGTGCCACCAGTGATCAGGGACTAGCTGAGCAGTTCTTC. This translates into CATSDQGLAEQFF.

The rearrangement uses TRBV6-2 or TRBV6-3 and TRBJ2-4; no clear D. The germline V gene encodes CDR1 MNHEY and CDR2 SVGEGT. The CDR3 sequence is 14 residues long. Trimming took 7 bases from V and 0 from J, leaving 10 bases between them. CDR3 bases: TGTGCCAGCAACTTACACCCAGCCAAAAACATTCAGTACTTC. Translation gives CASNLHPAKNIQYF.

This clonotype occurred many times. This sequence joins TRBV29-1 and TRBJ2-2; perhaps TRBD2 as D (6 bases). In germline, CDR1 is SQVTM, CDR2 ANQGSEA. The CDR3 runs 14 residues. V was pared by 4 bases and J by 5 bases, with 14 bases between. CDR3 sequence (DNA): TGCAGCGTTGCTTCGGGGACTGGAACCGGGGAGCTGTTTTTT. Its protein is CSVASGTGTGELFF.

This rearrangement joins TRBV5-1 to TRBJ2-7; 9 bases agree with TRBD2. Trimming at V came to 4 bases and at J to 6 bases, leaving 14 bases not matched to a gene. CDR1 SGHRS and CDR2 YFSETQ come from the germline V gene. The CDR3 is made up of 16 amino acids. CDR3 residues: CASSPGHVGTSREQYF. The CDR3 DNA reads TGCGCCAGCAGCCCCGGACACGTTGGGACTAGCCGCGAGCAGTACTTC. The full variable domain, its missing parts supplied by reference TRBV5-1 and TRBJ2-7, is KAGVTQTPRYLIKTRGQQVTLSCSPISGHRSVSWYQQTPGQGLQFLFEYFSETQRNKGNFPGRFSGRQFSNSRSEMNVSTLELGDSALYLCASSPGHVGTSREQYFGPGTRLTVT.

V is TRBV28 and J is TRBJ2-1; 9 bases are shared with TRBD2. In germline, CDR1 is MDHEN, CDR2 SYDVKM. Trimming took 3 bases from V and 7 from J; bases not matched to a gene: 4. The CDR3 runs to 14 residues. CDR3 nucleotide sequence: TGTGCCAGCAGTTTTAGCGGGAGCGAGAATGAGCAGTTCTTC. It codes for CASSFSGSENEQFF.

The chain couples TRBV7-2 to TRBJ2-5; no firm D call. Per the germline V gene, CDR1 is SGHTA and CDR2 is FQGNSA. The CDR3 contains 12 residues. V was trimmed by 4 bases and J by 5 bases, leaving 8 bases between them. CDR3 amino acids: CASSSRYETQYF. The CDR3 nucleotides read TGTGCCAGCAGCTCCAGGTACGAGACCCAGTACTTC.

This clonotype was detected only a few times. The J gene is TRBJ2-1, the V gene TRBV7-8; D is uncertain. V lost 1 base and J 5 bases, leaving 18 bases between the germline ends. CDR3 length equals 17 residues. Per the germline V gene, CDR1 is SGHVS and CDR2 is FQNEAQ. This chain's CDR3 is CASSLVGTASNHNEQFF. In DNA, the CDR3 is TGTGCCAGCAGCTTAGTTGGAACTGCCTCAAATCACAATGAGCAGTTCTTC.

This clonotype was recorded at least ten times. The rearrangement joins TRBV27 to TRBJ2-7; TRBD1 or TRBD2 may be the D gene (5 bases each). Trimming removed 2 bases from V and 2 bases from J, with 13 bases in between. This CDR3 is built from 15 residues. Germline CDR1 MNHEY, CDR2 SMNVEV (reference sequence). In DNA, the CDR3 is TGTGCCAGCAGTTTAGGGCATTGGGGGACCTACGAGCAGTACTTC. Protein product: CASSLGHWGTYEQYF.

This clonotype was picked up a small number of times. The CDR3 here is CASSYSTQSKAFF. CDR3 bases: TGTGCCAGCAGTTACTCGACGCAGAGTAAAGCTTTCTTT. The chain employs TRBV6-6 and TRBJ1-1, with D hard to call. V lost 0 bases and J lost 9, with 11 bases in between. Per the germline V gene, CDR1 is MNHNY and CDR2 is SVGAGI (reference sequence). This CDR3 spans 13 amino acids.

This chain connects TRBV6-1 to TRBJ1-2; 8 positions match TRBD1. This CDR3 is 13 amino acids long. The germline V gene has CDR1 MNHNS and CDR2 SASEGT. The CDR3 region is CVVAQGAGYGYTF. CDR3 nucleotides: TGTGTCGTAGCCCAGGGGGCGGGCTATGGCTACACCTTC.

This clonotype has a handful of counts. The chain couples TRBV18 to TRBJ2-7; no reliable D call. The ends were cut back, 6 bases at V and 1 base at J, with 16 bases in the middle. The germline gives CDR1 KGHSH, CDR2 LQKENI. This CDR3 contains 15 residues. DNA of the CDR3: TGTGCCAGCTCCCCCAAGGGATGGGATTCCTACGAGCAGTACTTC. Its translation is CASSPKGWDSYEQYF. The variable domain in full, completed from reference TRBV18 and TRBJ2-7, reads NAGVMQNPRHLVRRRGQEARLRCSPMKGHSHVYWYRQLPEEGLKFMVYLQKENIIDESGMPKERFSAEFPKEGPSILRIQQVVRGDSAAYFCASSPKGWDSYEQYFGPGTRLTVT.

The table lists this clonotype with a few counts. The V call is TRBV9, the J call TRBJ2-3; 13 nucleotides line up with TRBD2. Germline CDR1 SGDLS, CDR2 YYNGEE. Trimming at V came to 0 bases and at J to 3 bases, leaving 7 bases not matched to a gene. This CDR3 comprises 18 residues. The CDR3 nucleotides are TGTGCCAGCAGCGTAGATAGTGGACTAGCGGGAGTAACAGATACGCAGTATTTT. Protein: CASSVDSGLAGVTDTQYF.

The sample holds many counts of this clonotype. The gene calls are TRBV7-2 and TRBJ2-1; D unresolved. The germline V gene has CDR1 SGHTA and CDR2 FQGNSA. Trimming shortened V by 1 base and J by 0 bases, and 7 bases separated the two germline ends. This CDR3 is built from 15 residues. The CDR3 reads CASSLGGTSYNEQFF. CDR3 DNA: TGTGCCAGCAGCTTAGGAGGCACCTCCTACAATGAGCAGTTCTTC.

This clonotype showed up just a few times. V usage is TRBV10-3 and J usage is TRBJ2-7; the match to TRBD2 covers 10 bases. Germline assignment: CDR1 ENHRY and CDR2 SYGVKD. The ends lost 5 bases at V and 0 bases at J; junction bases unmatched: 1. The CDR3 has 14 amino acids. CDR3 sequence (DNA): TGTGCCATCAGTTCTAGCGGGAGCTCCTACGAGCAGTACTTC. This codes for CAISSSGSSYEQYF.

This clonotype was counted many times. The V call is TRBV24-1, the J call TRBJ2-3; 10 bases line up with TRBD1. CDR1 is KGHDR and CDR2 is SFDVKD in the germline V gene. Unmatched junction bases numbered 11, after V lost 5 bases and J lost 4 bases. This CDR3 has 17 amino acids. The CDR3 sequence is CATSGRPGQGNPDTQYF. In DNA form, the CDR3 reads TGTGCCACCAGTGGACGACCGGGACAGGGGAACCCAGATACGCAGTATTTT.

The chain has TRBV6-2 or TRBV6-3 and TRBJ2-7, with D possibly being TRBD1 (5 bases). The germline V and J ends were trimmed by 11 bases and 5 bases, with 25 bases remaining between them. The CDR3 consists of 15 residues. Germline lookup yields CDR1 MNHEY and CDR2 SVGEGT. The CDR3 sequence is CARRRGRLTPHEQYF. Written as DNA, the CDR3 is TGTGCCCGACGAAGGGGCAGACTTACACCCCACGAGCAGTACTTC.

V gene TRBV11-2 combines with J gene TRBJ2-2, with unresolved D. CDR1 SGHAT and CDR2 FQNNGV come from the germline V gene. The CDR3 extends over 14 amino acids. V was pared by 0 bases and J by 9 bases, with 11 bases between. CDR3 coding DNA: TGTGCCAGCAGCTTAGATTTAAGAGTCCGGGAGCTGTTTTTT. It specifies CASSLDLRVRELFF.

This clonotype was counted at least ten times. The chain joins TRBV20-1 to TRBJ2-5; TRBD1 is a possible D gene (6 bases). Trimming removed 2 bases at V and 2 bases at J, with 12 bases between. This CDR3 contains 14 residues. Germline-derived CDR1 and CDR2 are DFQATT and SNEGSKA (reference sequence). In nucleotides, the CDR3 is TGCAGTGCTAGATTCGACAGGAATCAAGAGACCCAGTACTTC. It encodes CSARFDRNQETQYF.

This clonotype was detected ten times or more. CDR3 protein: CASSFSRDYEQYF. CDR3 sequence (DNA): TGTGCCAGCAGTTTCTCCAGGGACTACGAGCAGTACTTC. The rearrangement links TRBV12-3 or TRBV12-4 to TRBJ2-7; D is perhaps TRBD1 (5 bases). CDR3 length: 13 amino acids. Trimming took off 3 bases at V and 3 bases at J, with 9 bases between the two ends.

This clonotype was found a few times. V usage is TRBV20-1 and J usage is TRBJ2-7; D is uncertain. The CDR3 extends over 12 amino acids. Trimming removed 3 bases from V and 6 bases from J, with 12 bases in between. Per the germline V gene, CDR1 is DFQATT and CDR2 is SNEGSKA (reference sequence). CDR3 protein: CSARERMSEQYF. DNA of the CDR3: TGCAGTGCTAGGGAAAGAATGTCCGAGCAGTACTTC.

J is TRBJ2-7 and V is TRBV20-1, with D hard to call. Germline V CDR1 and CDR2: DFQATT, SNEGSKA (reference sequence). This CDR3 has 11 residues. Trimming left V 6 bases short and J 2 bases short, with 8 bases between. The CDR3 is CSAPTPYEQYF. The DNA for the CDR3 is TGCAGTGCCCCGACCCCCTACGAGCAGTACTTC.

The V call is TRBV2, the J call TRBJ2-1; D is uncertain. CDR3 length: 13 residues. V was shortened by 8 bases and J by 0 bases, with 8 bases between the two germline ends. Germline lookup yields CDR1 SNHLY and CDR2 FYNNEI. The CDR3 DNA sequence: TGTGCCAGCGGCAAGAGCTCCTACAATGAGCAGTTCTTC. Its protein is CASGKSSYNEQFF.

This clonotype was seen a few times. The gene calls are TRBV21-1 and TRBJ2-4; TRBD2 is taken as the D call from the table, unchecked against the DNA. TRBV21-1 is shown as a pseudogene. CDR3 length equals 14 residues. The CDR3 DNA is TGTGCCAGCAAGGGTAGGCGGGTGAAAAACATTCAGTACTTC. Translating gives CASKGRRVKNIQYF.